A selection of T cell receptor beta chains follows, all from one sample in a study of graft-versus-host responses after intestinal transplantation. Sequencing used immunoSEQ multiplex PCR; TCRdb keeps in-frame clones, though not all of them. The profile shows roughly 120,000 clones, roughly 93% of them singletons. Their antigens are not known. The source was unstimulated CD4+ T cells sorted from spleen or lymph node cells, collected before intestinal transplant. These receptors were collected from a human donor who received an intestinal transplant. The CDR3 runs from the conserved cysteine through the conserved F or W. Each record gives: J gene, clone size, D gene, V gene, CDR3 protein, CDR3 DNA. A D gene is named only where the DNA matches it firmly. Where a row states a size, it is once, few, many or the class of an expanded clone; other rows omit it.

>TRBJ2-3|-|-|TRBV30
CAWSGLEEDTQYF
TGTGCCTGGAGTGGCCTGGAAGAGGATACGCAGTATTTT
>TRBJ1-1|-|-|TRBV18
CASSPVPGKANTEAFF
TGTGCCAGCTCACCAGTCCCAGGGAAGGCGAACACTGAAGCTTTCTTT
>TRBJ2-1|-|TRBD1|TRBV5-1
CASRPKIRDRAHNEQFF
TGCGCCAGCAGACCAAAGATTCGGGACAGGGCCCACAATGAGCAGTTCTTC
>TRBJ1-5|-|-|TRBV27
CASSPLRDTSNQPQHF
TGTGCCAGCAGTCCCCTCCGGGACACTAGCAATCAGCCCCAGCATTTT
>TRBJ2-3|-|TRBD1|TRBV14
CASSQEKETGVTDTQYF
TGTGCCAGCAGCCAAGAAAAGGAGACAGGGGTCACAGATACGCAGTATTTT
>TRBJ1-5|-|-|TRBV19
CASSIYSDPRNQPQHF
TGTGCCAGTAGTATCTACTCCGATCCTCGCAATCAGCCCCAGCATTTT
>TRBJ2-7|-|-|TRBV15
CATSRERELSYEQYF
TGTGCCACCAGCAGAGAAAGGGAGCTCTCCTACGAGCAGTACTTC
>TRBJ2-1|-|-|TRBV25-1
CASSESVLSSYNEQFF
TGTGCCAGCAGTGAGTCAGTGTTAAGCTCCTACAATGAGCAGTTCTTC
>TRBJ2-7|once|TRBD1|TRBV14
CASSHWTGPAVDEQYF
TGTGCCAGCAGCCATTGGACAGGGCCGGCGGTTGACGAGCAGTACTTC
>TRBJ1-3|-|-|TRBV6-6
CASTLGNTIYF
TGTGCCAGCACCCTTGGAAACACCATATATTTT
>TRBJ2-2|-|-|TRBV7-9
CASSSPAGITGELFF
TGTGCCAGCAGCTCTCCTGCAGGGATTACCGGGGAGCTGTTTTTT